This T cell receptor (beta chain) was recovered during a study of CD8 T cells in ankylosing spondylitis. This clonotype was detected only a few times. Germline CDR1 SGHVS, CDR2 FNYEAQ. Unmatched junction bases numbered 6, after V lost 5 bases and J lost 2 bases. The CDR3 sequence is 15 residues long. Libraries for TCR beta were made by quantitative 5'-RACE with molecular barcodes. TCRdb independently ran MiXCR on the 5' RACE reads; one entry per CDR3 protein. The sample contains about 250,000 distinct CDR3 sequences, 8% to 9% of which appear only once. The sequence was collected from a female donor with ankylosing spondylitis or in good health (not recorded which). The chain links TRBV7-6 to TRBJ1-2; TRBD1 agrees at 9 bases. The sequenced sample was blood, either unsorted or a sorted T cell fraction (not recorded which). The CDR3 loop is CASSPGDRENYGYTF. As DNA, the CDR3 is TGTGCCAGCAGCCCAGGGGACAGGGAAAACTATGGCTACACCTTC.